The 22 T cell receptor beta chains listed next were all sequenced from one sample in a study of shared clonotypes between healthy human individuals. Here immunoSEQ multiplex PCR was the method, and the copy in TCRdb shows in-frame clones only, minus some. The data contain roughly 500,000 clones, 95% to 97% of them seen just once; the ten biggest clones take up about 0.057%. Sequencing used naive CD4+ T cells sorted from blood. Sample subset: CD45RA+ positively selected. These receptors were obtained from a woman aged 25 to 39 in good health.

The chain recombines TRBV15 with TRBJ2-2, with a tentative D call TRBD2 (6 bases). V gave up 9 bases and J gave up 4 bases, with 12 bases separating them. The CDR3 runs to 13 residues. Germline V CDR1 and CDR2: LNHNV, YYDKDF (reference sequence). The CDR3 loop is CATSVGGTGELFF. As DNA, the CDR3 is TGTGCCACGAGCGTGGGAGGCACCGGGGAGCTGTTTTTT.

V gene TRBV18 combines with J gene TRBJ1-2; TRBD1 aligns across 7 bases. The V and J ends lost 6 bases and 4 bases, in that order; junction bases with no gene match: 14. The germline V gene encodes CDR1 KGHSH and CDR2 LQKENI. The length of the CDR3 is 16 residues. CDR3 bases: TGTGCCAGCTCTCCAGGGGACAGCTACTCGACCTATGGCTACACCTTC. Amino acid sequence: CASSPGDSYSTYGYTF.

The gene calls are TRBV11-2 and TRBJ2-1; 8 positions agree with TRBD1. Germline loops: CDR1 SGHAT, CDR2 FQNNGV. V shed 6 bases, J shed 1 base, and the junction held 5 bases outside the gene matches. The CDR3 extends over 15 amino acids. CDR3 in amino acids: CASSSDRASYNEQFF. The CDR3 DNA is TGTGCCAGCAGTTCGGACAGGGCATCCTACAATGAGCAGTTCTTC. Supplemented by reference TRBV11-2 and TRBJ2-1, the full variable domain reads EAGVAQSPRYKIIEKRQSVAFWCNPISGHATLYWYQQILGQGPKLLIQFQNNGVVDDSQLPKDRFSAERLKGVDSTLKIQPAKLEDSAVYLCASSSDRASYNEQFFGPGTRLTVL.

V is TRBV30 and J is TRBJ2-7; D possibly uses TRBD1 or TRBD2 (5 bases each). Germline assignment: CDR1 GTSNPN and CDR2 SVGIG (reference sequence). The CDR3 totals 14 residues. With 3 bases removed from V and 0 bases from J, the gap between germline ends came to 12 bases. CDR3 nucleotide sequence: TGTGCCTGGAGCCCTGGGACGAGCTCCTACGAGCAGTACTTC. This translates into CAWSPGTSSYEQYF.

This chain connects TRBV10-1 to TRBJ2-1, with TRBD1 identical over 11 bases. Germline loops: CDR1 WNHNN, CDR2 SYGVQD (reference sequence). V shed 7 bases and J 10 bases; nucleotides not matched to a gene: 6. This CDR3 comprises 13 residues. In DNA form, the CDR3 reads TGCGCCAGCACCCGGGACAGGGGGGGGGAGCAGTTCTTC. This translates into CASTRDRGGEQFF.

V usage is TRBV28 and J usage is TRBJ1-1; no clear D. Looked up from germline, CDR1 is MDHEN and CDR2 is SYDVKM. The length of the CDR3 is 14 residues. The V and J ends lost 2 bases and 1 base respectively, with 8 bases between them. In nucleotides, the CDR3 is TGTGCCAGCAGTTTAGCGTCAGGGAACACTGAAGCTTTCTTT. It codes for CASSLASGNTEAFF.

CDR3 nucleotide sequence: TGTGCCAGCAGTCGACAGGGCAACCGGAGAACTAATGAAAAACTGTTTTTT. Encoded protein: CASSRQGNRRTNEKLFF. This chain links TRBV7-2 with TRBJ1-4; 7 nucleotides agree with TRBD1. Trimming removed 6 bases from V and 1 base from J; junction bases left unmatched: 11. The CDR3 length is 17 residues. CDR1 is SGHTA and CDR2 is FQGNSA in the germline V gene.

The chain uses TRBV2 and TRBJ1-1; D may be TRBD1 (5 bases). Trimming cost V 7 bases and J 2 bases, with 11 bases left between them. CDR1 SNHLY and CDR2 FYNNEI come from the germline V gene. The CDR3 runs to 13 residues. CDR3 bases: TGTGCCAGCACCCGAGACAGTAACACTGAAGCTTTCTTT. Amino acids: CASTRDSNTEAFF.

The genes are TRBV28 and TRBJ1-6; 9 bases fit TRBD1. The CDR3 consists of 14 residues. In germline, CDR1 is MDHEN, CDR2 SYDVKM. With V trimmed by 3 bases and J by 9 bases, 3 bases remained unmatched. In DNA, the CDR3 is TGTGCCAGCAGTTTTGGGACAGGGATTTCACCCCTCCACTTT. This translates into CASSFGTGISPLHF. The variable domain in full, with the rest retrieved from reference TRBV28 and TRBJ1-6, is DVKVTQSSRYLVKRTGEKVFLECVQDMDHENMFWYRQDPGLGLRLIYFSYDVKMKEKGDIPEGYSVSREKKERFSLILESASTNQTSMYLCASSFGTGISPLHFGNGTRLTVT.

J is TRBJ1-1 and V is TRBV6-1; tentatively, D is TRBD1 (6 bases). V was clipped by 6 bases and J by 1 base, with 15 bases between them. The CDR3 sequence is 15 residues long. Germline assignment: CDR1 MNHNS and CDR2 SASEGT. The CDR3 here is CASRSRRDKNTEAFF. The DNA of the CDR3 is TGTGCCAGCAGGAGCAGGCGGGACAAGAACACTGAAGCTTTCTTT.

J is TRBJ2-4 and V is TRBV29-1; D is perhaps TRBD2 (6 bases). The CDR3 contains 15 residues. Germline CDR1 is SQVTM and CDR2 is ANQGSEA. V gave up 4 bases and J gave up 0 bases, with 13 bases separating them. CDR3 sequence: CSVVKAGLAKNIQYF. For the CDR3, the DNA is TGCAGCGTTGTCAAGGCGGGATTAGCCAAAAACATTCAGTACTTC. The entire variable domain, with the rest obtained from reference TRBV29-1 and TRBJ2-4, is as follows: SAVISQKPSRDICQRGTSLTIQCQVDSQVTMMFWYRQQPGQSLTLIATANQGSEATYESGFVIDKFPISRPNLTFSTLTVSNMSPEDSSIYLCSVVKAGLAKNIQYFGAGTRLSVL.

V usage is TRBV2 and J usage is TRBJ1-2; D is perhaps TRBD1 (5 bases). This CDR3 has 15 amino acids. Germline loops: CDR1 SNHLY, CDR2 FYNNEI. Trimming cost V 4 bases and J 2 bases, with 14 bases left between them. The CDR3 coding sequence is TGTGCCAGCAGTGGACTATCCCCAGGGAACTATGGCTACACCTTC. Translation gives CASSGLSPGNYGYTF.

The rearrangement joins TRBV28 to TRBJ1-2; TRBD1 is a possible D gene (5 bases). Trimming took 6 bases from V and 8 from J, leaving 13 bases between them. The CDR3 runs 12 residues. Germline-derived CDR1 and CDR2 are MDHEN and SYDVKM. The DNA for the CDR3 is TGTGCCAGCAGACCTCAGGGTGAAGGCTACACCTTC. It specifies CASRPQGEGYTF.

This clone was seen only once. This chain links TRBV5-4 with TRBJ2-7; tentative D call: TRBD1 (7 bases). The V end was cut by 2 bases, the J end by 3 bases, with 21 bases between. Per the germline V gene, CDR1 is SGHNT and CDR2 is YYREEE (reference sequence). The CDR3 has 17 amino acids. The CDR3 DNA follows: TGTGCCAGCAGCTTTAGTGCAGGGGGAGGCCTTCGCTACGAGCAGTACTTC. Its translation is CASSFSAGGGLRYEQYF. Full variable domain (rest looked up from reference TRBV5-4 and TRBJ2-7): ETGVTQSPTHLIKTRGQQVTLRCSSQSGHNTVSWYQQALGQGPQFIFQYYREEENGRGNFPPRFSGLQFPNYSSELNVNALELDDSALYLCASSFSAGGGLRYEQYFGPGTRLTVT.

V is TRBV28 and J is TRBJ2-7; D is uncertain. V shed 3 bases and J shed 0 bases, with 15 bases lying between them. The germline gives CDR1 MDHEN, CDR2 SYDVKM. The CDR3 totals 16 residues. This chain's CDR3 is CASSFARAGSSYEQYF. The DNA for the CDR3 is TGTGCCAGCAGTTTTGCTCGCGCAGGATCCTCCTACGAGCAGTACTTC.

This clone turned up a few times. The V call is TRBV7-9, the J call TRBJ1-5; D not certain. Germline assignment: CDR1 SEHNR and CDR2 FQNEAQ (reference sequence). With 4 bases removed from V and 11 bases from J, the gap between germline ends came to 12 bases. This CDR3 has 12 amino acids. DNA for the CDR3: TGTGCCAGCAGCTCCGCGTTAGGAACCCAGCATTTT. Amino acids: CASSSALGTQHF.

The V call is TRBV2, the J call TRBJ2-7; perhaps TRBD2 as D (6 bases). Trimming pared 11 bases from V and 4 bases from J, leaving 15 bases between. Germline loops: CDR1 SNHLY, CDR2 FYNNEI. The CDR3 spans 12 residues. Here the CDR3 reads CAGGTGKYEQYF. The CDR3 DNA follows: TGTGCCGGAGGGACTGGAAAGTACGAGCAGTACTTC.

The chain links TRBV7-3 to TRBJ2-5; D is tentatively TRBD1 or TRBD2 (5 bases each). V was shortened by 1 base and J by 5 bases, with 11 bases between the two germline ends. Germline V gene lookup returns CDR1 SGHTA and CDR2 FQGTGA. The CDR3 loop spans 14 amino acids. CDR3 bases: TGTGCCAGCAGCTTAAGAGGGGCTTTGGAGACCCAGTACTTC. Encoded protein: CASSLRGALETQYF.

The J gene is TRBJ2-7, the V gene TRBV5-1, with a weak D call TRBD2 (6 bases). CDR3 size: 16 residues. Germline-derived CDR1 and CDR2 are SGHRS and YFSETQ. Trimming took 4 bases from V and 4 from J, leaving 21 bases between them. CDR3 DNA sequence: TGCGCCAGCAGCGGGGGGAGGCCTTTCCTTCCTTACGAGCAGTACTTC. Translating gives CASSGGRPFLPYEQYF.

V usage is TRBV19 and J usage is TRBJ1-2; D unclear. This CDR3 region has 14 residues. Germline V gives CDR1 LNHDA, CDR2 SQIVND (reference sequence). V lost 1 base, J lost 2 bases, and 8 bases lay in between. The chain's CDR3 is CASSIGVGNYGYTF. The CDR3 DNA reads as TGTGCCAGTAGTATAGGAGTCGGCAACTATGGCTACACCTTC.

This clone turned up a few times. The chain couples TRBV29-1 to TRBJ1-2; 8 bases fit TRBD1. In germline, CDR1 is SQVTM, CDR2 ANQGSEA. The CDR3 covers 13 residues. V gave up 4 bases and J gave up 4 bases; unmatched junction bases: 5. The CDR3 here is CSVGTGTRYGYTF. The CDR3 DNA sequence: TGCAGCGTTGGGACAGGGACTCGCTATGGCTACACCTTC.

The chain uses TRBV19 and TRBJ1-2; 7 bases agree with TRBD1. The CDR3 loop spans 15 amino acids. Unmatched junction bases numbered 8, after V lost 3 bases and J lost 4 bases. The germline gives CDR1 LNHDA, CDR2 SQIVND (reference sequence). Written as DNA, the CDR3 is TGTGCCAGTAGTATTAACAGGGGCGGCAGCTATGGCTACACCTTC. Translation: CASSINRGGSYGYTF.